The source of this TCR beta chain is a study of beta chain features in type 1 diabetes. This clone showed up just a few times. Its antigen remains unknown. Trimming shortened V by 7 bases and J by 3 bases, and 24 bases separated the two germline ends. Germline V gives CDR1 SQVTM, CDR2 ANQGSEA. This CDR3 comprises 16 residues. Whole-study results and caveats: In these data, an HLA type influence on TCRB rearrangement remained unresolved. Cells with high TCR expression could be over-represented by cDNA sequencing.

CD45RO/CCR7/CD25/CD127/CD95/CD27 separated CD4+ naive, central memory, regulatory and stem cell-like memory cells by sorting. What was sequenced were expressed TCRB transcripts, since all of the isolated RNA had been reverse transcribed. Repertoires were generated with immunoSEQ multiplex PCR, while TCRdb's copy carries only in-frame clones and drops some. In the table there are 350,000 to 400,000 clones, over 13% of which are singletons. The sequence was collected from a woman aged 18 to 35 in good health. The sample was naive CD4+ T cells from blood. The chain carries TRBV29-1 and TRBJ1-2; the D gene is possibly TRBD1 (5 bases). CDR3 in DNA: TGCAGCGCCAATCTGGTTCAAAGGGGATCTGACTATGGCTACACCTTC. Translating gives CSANLVQRGSDYGYTF.